This T cell receptor (beta chain) was sequenced for a study of T cell responses to AZD1222 COVID-19 vaccine. Background on the study: Investigators merged groups given second doses at roughly 4 or roughly 12 weeks.

Study outcomes and limitations: Nearly half of unique spike-specific TCRs reportedly avoided B.1.351 and B.1.1.7 mutated regions. The CD4 TCRs associated with vaccination extended across spike and predominated at 160-218 and 743-854.

Comments on this clone: The antigen is undetermined.

Profiling relied on immunoSEQ multiplex PCR, and the TCRdb table lists in-frame clones only, not all of them. The sample contains 150,000 to 200,000 clones, 94% of which appear only once. Germline V gene sequence: CDR1 KGHDR, CDR2 SFDVKD. J was trimmed by 4 bases and V by 4 bases; bases with no gene match: 4. CDR3 size: 16 residues. The chain carries TRBV24-1 and TRBJ2-1; 12 bases align to TRBD2. The sequences come from peripheral blood, collected on day 0 of AZD1222 vaccination. This clonotype was sampled from an adult in good health. The CDR3 region is CATSDMTSGGYNEQFF. DNA of the CDR3: TGTGCCACCAGTGACATGACTAGCGGGGGATACAATGAGCAGTTCTTC.